The text below deals with one TCR beta chain. Its antigen is unidentified. This CDR3 comprises 13 residues. V lost 3 bases and J 8 bases, leaving 8 bases between the germline ends. The germline CDR1 and CDR2 sequences are MDHEN and SYDVKM. This sample is drawn from a study of T cell responses to AZD1222 COVID-19 vaccine. Study results and caveats: Compared with day 0, the breadth and depth of the Spike-specific TCR repertoire rose significantly after two doses of AZD1222.

Data came from immunoSEQ multiplex PCR; TCRdb stores just in-frame clones and leaves some out. Here the sample spans some 54,000 clones, about 85% being singletons. The sequencing used peripheral blood, collected on day 0 of AZD1222 vaccination. The chain is built from TRBV28 and TRBJ1-6; a weak D match, TRBD1 (5 bases). The TCR was taken from an adult in good health. Here the CDR3 reads CASSLEGDSPLHF. DNA of the CDR3: TGTGCCAGCAGTTTGGAAGGGGATTCACCCCTCCACTTT.